Shown below are 15 T cell receptor beta chains from a single sample sequenced in a study of PD-1 blockade in classical Hodgkin lymphoma. Measured with immunoSEQ multiplex PCR; TCRdb has only the in-frame clones, and not every one. This table has under 70,000 clones, 70% to 90% appearing once. Each and every patient relapsed after autologous stem cell transplantation, and patients got differing brentuximab vedotin exposure. Specimen: peripheral blood mononuclear cells (PBMCs), collected at baseline. Receptor source: a human donor with classical Hodgkin lymphoma.

V gene TRBV5-1 combines with J gene TRBJ1-1; TRBD1 might be the D (5 bases). V gave up 1 base and J gave up 5 bases, with 18 bases separating them. The CDR3 contains 16 residues. CDR1 SGHRS and CDR2 YFSETQ come from the germline V gene. This CDR3 is CASSLFGHSLGTEAFF. For the CDR3, the DNA is TGCGCCAGCAGCTTGTTCGGACATTCCCTGGGGACTGAAGCTTTCTTT.

The genes are TRBV6-1 and TRBJ2-7, with D possibly matching TRBD1 (6 bases). The germline V and J ends were trimmed by 4 bases and 0 bases, with 13 bases remaining between them. Germline lookup yields CDR1 MNHNS and CDR2 SASEGT. The CDR3 runs 15 residues. The CDR3 is CASSARQADSYEQYF. Written as DNA, the CDR3 is TGTGCCAGCAGTGCGCGACAGGCGGACTCCTACGAGCAGTACTTC.

CDR3 sequence (DNA): TGTGCCAGCAGCAAAACCAGGGGGGACACTGAAGCTTTCTTT. This codes for CASSKTRGDTEAFF. The chain combines TRBV9 with TRBJ1-1; 7 bases align to TRBD1. The junction had 6 bases not matched to a gene; V was cut back by 4 bases and J by 3 bases. CDR1 is SGDLS, CDR2 YYNGEE, per germline. The CDR3 has 14 residues.

The rearrangement uses TRBV11-2 and TRBJ1-1, with a tentative D call TRBD1 (6 bases). V lost 4 bases and J lost 1, with 10 bases in between. CDR3 length equals 14 residues. Germline CDR1 SGHAT, CDR2 FQNNGV. CDR3 amino acids: CASSSGTPNTEAFF. DNA of the CDR3: TGTGCCAGCAGCTCCGGGACACCGAACACTGAAGCTTTCTTT.

CDR3 residues: CASINQWGRADTQYF. The DNA for the CDR3 is TGTGCCAGCATCAACCAATGGGGGAGGGCAGATACGCAGTATTTT. This chain connects TRBV5-6 to TRBJ2-3, with 7 bases lining up with TRBD2. V lost 6 bases and J lost 4; bases outside the gene matches: 11. Germline V gives CDR1 SGHDT, CDR2 YYEEEE. The CDR3 runs to 15 residues.

The chain uses TRBV7-3 and TRBJ2-2, with 14 positions matching TRBD2. The germline CDR1 and CDR2 sequences are SGHTA and FQGTGA. V dropped 5 bases and J dropped 2; count of bases not matched to a gene: 7. The CDR3 covers 18 residues. The CDR3 spells CASSPGTSGGPNTGELFF. CDR3 nucleotide sequence: TGTGCCAGCAGCCCCGGGACTAGCGGGGGACCAAACACCGGGGAGCTGTTTTTT.

The V gene is TRBV15, the J gene TRBJ2-1; 8 bases line up with TRBD2. J lost 6 bases, V lost 7 bases, and 5 bases had no gene match. The CDR3 spans 13 residues. Germline V gene sequence: CDR1 LNHNV, CDR2 YYDKDF (reference sequence). In nucleotides, the CDR3 is TGTGCCACCACCACGGGGGGGACCAATGAGCAGTTCTTC. Residues: CATTTGGTNEQFF.

The chain recombines TRBV28 with TRBJ2-7; D uncertain. The germline V gene encodes CDR1 MDHEN and CDR2 SYDVKM. Trimming stripped 3 bases from V and 0 bases from J, with 6 bases between. This CDR3 is 13 amino acids long. The CDR3 sequence: CASSFGPSYEQYF. CDR3 nucleotides: TGTGCCAGCAGTTTCGGACCCTCCTACGAGCAGTACTTC.

J is TRBJ2-7 and V is TRBV10-1; D gene uncertain. Looked up from germline, CDR1 is WNHNN and CDR2 is SYGVQD (reference sequence). With 6 bases removed from V and 3 bases from J, the gap between germline ends came to 12 bases. The CDR3 covers 13 residues. CDR3 coding DNA: TGCGCCAGCAGCCCCGAAGTCCACTACGAGCAGTACTTC. Its translation is CASSPEVHYEQYF.

The chain couples TRBV7-8 to TRBJ1-1; 7 bases are a match to TRBD1. CDR3 length: 15 residues. Trimming took 3 bases from V and 4 from J; bases not matched to a gene: 8. Germline values: CDR1 SGHVS, CDR2 FQNEAQ. The CDR3 protein is CASSLREGASTEAFF. CDR3 DNA sequence: TGTGCCAGCAGCTTGAGGGAGGGGGCTAGCACTGAAGCTTTCTTT.

This clone was picked up a small number of times. The chain employs TRBV5-1 and TRBJ1-4; possibly TRBD1 for D (5 bases). The CDR3 spans 15 residues. With 0 bases removed from V and 3 bases from J, the gap between germline ends came to 9 bases. Germline values: CDR1 SGHRS, CDR2 YFSETQ. The CDR3 here is CASSLDWGSNEKLFF. CDR3 nucleotide sequence: TGCGCCAGCAGCTTGGATTGGGGGTCTAATGAAAAACTGTTTTTT.

The V gene is TRBV6-5, the J gene TRBJ2-3; 10 bases fit TRBD1. CDR1 is MNHEY, CDR2 SVGAGI, per germline. Losses at the gene ends were 5 bases for V and 2 bases for J; bases not matched to a gene: 1. The CDR3 covers 14 residues. The CDR3 sequence is CASSRQGATDTQYF. The CDR3, as DNA: TGTGCCAGCAGTCGACAGGGGGCCACAGATACGCAGTATTTT.

V and J are TRBV30 and TRBJ1-2; tentatively, D is TRBD1 (5 bases). CDR3 length equals 13 residues. Germline V gene data show CDR1 as GTSNPN and CDR2 as SVGIG (reference sequence). Trimming left V 1 base short and J 3 bases short, with 9 bases between. CDR3 region: CAWSEGTDYGYTF. In nucleotides, the CDR3 is TGTGCCTGGAGTGAAGGGACGGACTATGGCTACACCTTC.

This clone was seen just once. CDR3 residues: CASNSAFYGYTF. The CDR3 region has the DNA TGTGCCAGCAATTCCGCCTTCTATGGCTACACCTTC. V usage is TRBV6-6 and J usage is TRBJ1-2; D remains unclear. Germline loops: CDR1 MNHNY, CDR2 SVGAGI (reference sequence). The CDR3 is 12 residues long. V was cut by 7 bases and J by 4 bases, with 10 bases left in between.

The chain links TRBV19 to TRBJ2-7; TRBD1 agrees at 7 bases. With V trimmed by 8 bases and J by 6 bases, 1 base remained unmatched. Germline V CDR1 and CDR2: LNHDA, SQIVND (reference sequence). This CDR3 has 10 residues. The CDR3 here is CASAGGEQYF. The CDR3 region has the DNA TGTGCCAGTGCAGGGGGCGAGCAGTACTTC.